A single sample gave rise to the 13 T cell receptor beta chains below, sequenced in a study of blood T cell repertoires in COVID-19. The data were produced by immunoSEQ multiplex PCR, yet TCRdb's version contains in-frame clones alone and is incomplete. The sample comprises around 300,000 clones, roughly 89% of which are singletons, and 1.7% rests with the top ten. The sample taken for sequencing was PBMCs or T cells enriched from blood (not recorded which). The receptors derive from a woman younger than 35 with acute COVID-19.

V is TRBV7-8 and J is TRBJ2-3; the match to TRBD2 covers 15 bases. V lost 7 bases to trimming and J lost 4 bases; unmatched junction nucleotides: 12. Germline CDR1 reads SGHVS; CDR2 reads FQNEAQ. The CDR3 totals 18 residues. The DNA for the CDR3 is TGTGCCAGCAACAAACCGGGACTAGCGGGAGGAATCTCAGATACGCAGTATTTT. Translation gives CASNKPGLAGGISDTQYF.

The chain joins TRBV4-1 to TRBJ2-7, with D possibly TRBD1 on 5 matching bases. The V end was cut by 1 base, the J end by 0 bases, with 16 bases between. This CDR3 has 17 amino acids. Germline V lookup: CDR1 MGHRA, CDR2 YSYEKL. The CDR3 reads CASSQVWGASSSYEQYF. The CDR3 coding sequence is TGCGCCAGCAGCCAAGTCTGGGGCGCTTCTAGCTCCTACGAGCAGTACTTC.

The chain recombines TRBV5-1 with TRBJ1-2; no reliable D call. CDR1 is SGHRS, CDR2 YFSETQ, per germline. This CDR3 is 13 amino acids long. With 0 bases removed from V and 5 bases from J, the gap between germline ends came to 8 bases. CDR3 in amino acids: CASSLAAGYGYTF. DNA of the CDR3: TGCGCCAGCAGCTTGGCGGCGGGGTATGGCTACACCTTC.

The chain links TRBV19 to TRBJ2-1; D might be TRBD1 (6 bases). Germline CDR1 is LNHDA and CDR2 is SQIVND (reference sequence). V gave up 1 base and J gave up 9 bases, with 7 bases separating them. This CDR3 has 12 residues. The CDR3 nucleotides are TGTGCCAGTAGTATAGTGGGGGCTGAGCAGTTCTTC. It specifies CASSIVGAEQFF.

The chain combines TRBV6-5 with TRBJ1-4; D unresolved. Trimming pared 3 bases from V and 8 bases from J, leaving 13 bases between. Per the germline V gene, CDR1 is MNHEY and CDR2 is SVGAGI. The CDR3 runs to 14 residues. This CDR3 is CASSYLRRKEKLFF. CDR3 bases: TGTGCCAGCAGTTATCTGCGGAGAAAGGAAAAACTGTTTTTT.

The chain couples TRBV11-2 to TRBJ1-3, with no clear D. Trimming pared 4 bases from V and 0 bases from J, leaving 7 bases between. The germline V gene encodes CDR1 SGHAT and CDR2 FQNNGV. CDR3 size: 14 residues. The chain's CDR3 is CASSSPVSGNTIYF. The DNA of the CDR3 is TGTGCCAGCAGCTCCCCTGTCTCTGGAAACACCATATATTTT. Based on the CDR3 plus reference TRBV11-2 and TRBJ1-3, the full variable domain is EAGVAQSPRYKIIEKRQSVAFWCNPISGHATLYWYQQILGQGPKLLIQFQNNGVVDDSQLPKDRFSAERLKGVDSTLKIQPAKLEDSAVYLCASSSPVSGNTIYFGEGSWLTVV.

This clone was counted between two and nine times. This rearrangement joins TRBV27 to TRBJ2-1; D is unresolved. This CDR3 has 11 amino acids. The germline CDR1 and CDR2 sequences are MNHEY and SMNVEV (reference sequence). V was trimmed by 6 bases and J by 10 bases, leaving 10 bases between them. The chain's CDR3 is CASRTASEQFF. The CDR3 DNA reads TGTGCCAGCAGAACCGCGAGCGAGCAGTTCTTC.

This chain connects TRBV19 to TRBJ2-1; TRBD2 aligns across 10 bases. V lost 5 bases to trimming and J lost 6 bases; unmatched junction nucleotides: 7. The CDR3 covers 15 residues. Germline V gene sequence: CDR1 LNHDA, CDR2 SQIVND (reference sequence). For the CDR3, the DNA is TGTGCCAGTAGTCGAGGGACTAGCGACGTCAATGAGCAGTTCTTC. Translating gives CASSRGTSDVNEQFF.

This chain links TRBV11-1 with TRBJ2-1, with 9 bases that match TRBD2. The ends lost 8 bases at V and 4 bases at J; junction bases unmatched: 9. The CDR3 spans 15 residues. CDR1 and CDR2 from the germline V gene are SGHAT and FQDESV (reference sequence). The CDR3 is CASGYSGRGYNEQFF. The CDR3 DNA sequence: TGTGCCAGCGGTTATAGCGGGAGAGGTTACAATGAGCAGTTCTTC.

V is TRBV5-1 and J is TRBJ2-3, with 12 bases lining up with TRBD2. Trimming at V came to 1 base and at J to 4 bases, leaving 4 bases not matched to a gene. The CDR3 consists of 16 residues. CDR1 is SGHRS and CDR2 is YFSETQ in the germline V gene. CDR3 protein: CASSLFLAGGADTQYF. The CDR3 DNA reads TGCGCCAGCAGCTTGTTCCTAGCGGGAGGGGCAGATACGCAGTATTTT.

The chain is built from TRBV4-2 and TRBJ2-7, with 9 bases matching TRBD1. The CDR3 has 15 amino acids. Unmatched junction bases numbered 4, after V lost 1 base and J lost 3 bases. CDR1 is LGHNA and CDR2 is YNFKEQ in the germline V gene. CDR3 DNA: TGTGCCAGCAGCCAAGGCCAGGACAGGGGCTACGAGCAGTACTTC. It codes for CASSQGQDRGYEQYF.

This CDR3 reads CASSLVRDSGGADTQYF. The CDR3 DNA follows: TGCGCCAGCAGCTTGGTTAGGGACTCAGGAGGCGCAGATACGCAGTATTTT. The rearrangement links TRBV5-1 to TRBJ2-3, with a tentative D call TRBD2 (6 bases). Trimming stripped 0 bases from V and 4 bases from J, with 18 bases between. The length of the CDR3 is 17 residues. Germline assignment: CDR1 SGHRS and CDR2 YFSETQ.

The chain has TRBV12-3 or TRBV12-4 and TRBJ1-6, with D unresolved. V gave up 3 bases and J gave up 11 bases, with 5 bases separating them. The CDR3 is 11 amino acids. The CDR3 spells CASSFQAPLHF. CDR3 bases: TGTGCCAGCAGTTTTCAGGCACCCCTCCACTTT.